Listed below are T cell receptor beta chains from one sample, sequenced in a study of glioma-infiltrating T cells after dendritic cell vaccination. Profiled with immunoSEQ multiplex PCR; TCRdb holds only in-frame clones, not every one. This repertoire shows more than 85,000 clones, more than 75% found once; its top ten account for 2.5% to 3%. This material consisted of blood, taken before dendritic cell vaccination. These receptors all stem from a human donor with glioblastoma. CDR3s include the opening cysteine and the closing phenylalanine or tryptophan. D genes are given only for firm matches. Size is omitted from some rows. Given values are once, few, many or a class for expanded clones.

V gene	clone size	J gene	D gene	CDR3 DNA	CDR3 protein
TRBV7-9	-	TRBJ2-7	-	TGTGCCAGCAGCTTATTAATCGCGGCTACCTACGAGCAGTACTTC	CASSLLIAATYEQYF
TRBV4-3	-	TRBJ2-3	TRBD2	TGCGCCAGCGGATTAGCGGGAGTGAATACGCAGTATTTT	CASGLAGVNTQYF
TRBV5-1	few	TRBJ1-1	TRBD1	TGCGCCAGCAGCTCCCAGGGGGGGAACACTGAAGCTTTCTTT	CASSSQGGNTEAFF
TRBV19	-	TRBJ1-5	TRBD1	TGTGCCAGTAGTAACAGGGGGTTTGATCAGCCCCAGCATTTT	CASSNRGFDQPQHF
TRBV4-1	few	TRBJ2-2	-	TGCGCCAGCAGCCAAGTCCCTGGGGGGACCGGGGAGCTGTTTTTT	CASSQVPGGTGELFF
TRBV6-1	-	TRBJ1-1	-	TGTGCCAGCAGATACGGCCGGGGCACTGAAGCTTTCTTT	CASRYGRGTEAFF
TRBV18	-	TRBJ2-7	-	TGTGCCAGCTCACAACGAGGGGGGGGAGACTACGAGCAGTACTTC	CASSQRGGGDYEQYF
TRBV29-1	-	TRBJ2-3	TRBD2	TGCAGCGTTGAAGGCGGGAGTGGCGCAGATACGCAGTATTTT	CSVEGGSGADTQYF
TRBV28	-	TRBJ2-5	-	TGTGCCAGCAGTTTTGGGTCGACCCGGGTGGCCATAGAAGAGACCCAGTACTTC	CASSFGSTRVAIEETQYF
TRBV6-5	few	TRBJ1-5	TRBD1	TGTGCCAGCAGTTACCACACAGGGGATCAGCCCCAGCATTTT	CASSYHTGDQPQHF
TRBV5-6	-	TRBJ1-3	-	TGTGCCAGCAGCTTGGCGACAGGCGTTGACACCATATATTTT	CASSLATGVDTIYF
TRBV5-1	-	TRBJ2-1	TRBD2	TGCGCCAGCAGCCCGTACAACGGGGGGTCCTACAATGAGCAGTTCTTC	CASSPYNGGSYNEQFF
TRBV6-1	-	TRBJ2-7	-	TGTGCCAGCAGTGAAGTTGACAAGAGCTCCTACGAGCAGTACTTC	CASSEVDKSSYEQYF
TRBV5-5	-	TRBJ2-1	TRBD2	TGTGCCAGCTGCCCGTCGCTAGCGGGAGTCTATGAGCAGTTCTTC	CASCPSLAGVYEQFF
TRBV11-2	-	TRBJ2-6	-	TGTGCCTATTTAAAAGATGAGCGCTTCTCTGGGGCCAACGTCCTGACTTTC	CAYLKDERFSGANVLTF
TRBV6-5	-	TRBJ2-3	TRBD2	TGTGCCAGCAGTTCAGCGGGGGGCCTCACAGATACGCAGTATTTT	CASSSAGGLTDTQYF
TRBV4-2	once	TRBJ2-7	-	TGTGCCAGCAGCCATTCAGGAGGGGCCTACGAGCAGTACTTC	CASSHSGGAYEQYF
TRBV18	once	TRBJ1-2	-	TGTGCCAGCTCACCAAGGGAGGCTGGCTACACCTTC	CASSPREAGYTF
TRBV25-1	-	TRBJ1-2	-	TGTGCCAGCAGTGATACTGGCAGGGAGGGCTATGGCTACACCTTC	CASSDTGREGYGYTF
TRBV5-1	-	TRBJ2-5	-	TGCGCCAGCTGGTCCCGAGGGGAGACCCAGTACTTC	CASWSRGETQYF
TRBV30	once	TRBJ1-2	TRBD1	TGTGCCTGGAGTGGAGGGACAGCTGATGGCTACACCTTC	CAWSGGTADGYTF
TRBV6-5	-	TRBJ1-2	-	TGTGCCAGCAGTAAGATAGAGGGCTACACCTTC	CASSKIEGYTF
TRBV5-1	-	TRBJ2-5	-	TGCGCCAGCAGCTTGTTGGCGGGGGCTCGAGAAGAGACCCAGTACTTC	CASSLLAGAREETQYF
TRBV4-3	-	TRBJ2-7	-	TGCGCCAGCAGCGTCCGACGGGGCTACGAGCAGTACTTC	CASSVRRGYEQYF
TRBV21-1	-	TRBJ2-3	-	TGTGCCAGCAGCAAAGCGCCGGGACAGGGTAGAGATACGCAGTATTTT	CASSKAPGQGRDTQYF
TRBV19	-	TRBJ2-2	-	TGTGCCAGTAGTCCTGGGCCCCTGAACACCGGGGAGCTGTTTTTT	CASSPGPLNTGELFF
TRBV10-2	-	TRBJ2-7	TRBD2	TGCGCCAGCACCAGAGCGGGAGTCGGCGAGCAGTACTTC	CASTRAGVGEQYF
TRBV6-4	-	TRBJ2-7	-	TGTGCCAGCAGTGACCTCCCTGGAAGACTCCACTCCTACGAGCAGTACTTC	CASSDLPGRLHSYEQYF